This TCR beta chain is drawn from a study of blood T cells in healthy people across ages. Whole-study results and caveats: Naive and antigen-experienced cells were not separated, limiting conclusive comparison.

V was clipped by 0 bases and J by 7 bases, with 4 bases between them. The CDR3 totals 12 residues. Germline V gives CDR1 MGHRA, CDR2 YSYEKL. This clonotype appeared a few times. What it recognizes is unknown. The use of a sample-barcoded 5' primer and a J-beta primer mix characterized a second PCR of roughly 6 to 11 cycles. Via MiXCR, TCRdb re-called the 5' RACE reads, giving one row per CDR3 protein. The sample shows around 1,000,000 distinct CDR3 sequences, under 30% of them seen only once. These data also formed part of another study, on T cells of mothers and their children. Turning to that study: Barcodes for each sample and 2-4 random nucleotides were added by the M1S primer used in the second PCR. No clones detected were persistent microchimeric T cell clones.

The V and J genes are TRBV4-1 and TRBJ2-4; D remains unclear. Sequencing was performed on blood. This clonotype originated in a girl aged 2-10 years in good health. The CDR3 reads CASSQDFNIQYF. DNA of the CDR3: TGCGCCAGCAGCCAAGACTTCAACATTCAGTACTTC.